These 17 T cell receptor beta chains originate from one sample sequenced in a study of T cells after yellow fever vaccination. Using its own MiXCR run on the 5' RACE reads, TCRdb lists one record per CDR3 protein. The sample yields approximately 550,000 distinct CDR3 sequences, about 19% seen once. The sample in question was PBMCs, obtained 15 days after the yellow fever booster vaccination. These receptors originate from a young man who received the YFV17D yellow fever vaccine.

In its sample, this clonotype was seen a few times. The chain uses TRBV4-1 and TRBJ1-1; a weak D match, TRBD1 (5 bases). Deletions cut 3 bases from V and 5 bases from J, with 13 bases between. This CDR3 has 14 amino acids. Germline assignment: CDR1 MGHRA and CDR2 YSYEKL. CDR3 sequence reads: CASSHGAIGTEAFF. The CDR3 DNA sequence: TGCGCCAGCAGCCACGGGGCGATAGGGACTGAAGCTTTCTTT.

This clonotype was seen a handful of times. This chain links TRBV2 with TRBJ2-2, with 7 positions matching TRBD2. The V and J ends lost 6 bases and 3 bases, in that order; junction bases with no gene match: 7. Germline CDR1 reads SNHLY; CDR2 reads FYNNEI. The CDR3 has 15 residues. The CDR3 DNA sequence: TGTGCCAGCAGGAAGGAGCGGGATTACACCGGGGAGCTGTTTTTT. Protein product: CASRKERDYTGELFF.

The chain employs TRBV21-1 and TRBJ2-3. TRBV21-1 is assigned pseudogene status. CDR3 length: 16 residues. The CDR3 nucleotides read TGTGCCAGCAGCAAAATACTCTCTCAACCCCCAGATACGCAGTATTTT. Translating gives CASSKILSQPPDTQYF.

This clonotype was picked up many times. The gene calls are TRBV7-8 and TRBJ1-1; no clear D. The germline V and J ends were trimmed by 5 bases and 4 bases, with 17 bases remaining between them. CDR3 size: 15 residues. Germline CDR1 reads SGHVS; CDR2 reads FQNEAQ. CDR3 coding DNA: TGTGCCAGCAGCCTTTTATGGCTCCTAAGCACTGAAGCTTTCTTT. Protein sequence: CASSLLWLLSTEAFF.

The chain couples TRBV3-1 to TRBJ2-3, with D perhaps TRBD2 (5 bases). The CDR3 totals 14 residues. From germline, CDR1 is LGHDT and CDR2 YNNKEL (reference sequence). V gave up 2 bases and J gave up 5 bases, with 11 bases separating them. Here the CDR3 reads CASSQPGMGDTQYF. The CDR3 DNA reads TGTGCCAGCAGCCAACCCGGGATGGGAGATACGCAGTATTTT.

This clonotype was seen more than once but under ten times. The chain couples TRBV5-4 to TRBJ2-7, with D possibly matching TRBD2 (6 bases). V was clipped by 1 base and J by 7 bases, with 24 bases between them. Germline V lookup: CDR1 SGHNT, CDR2 YYREEE (reference sequence). The CDR3 consists of 17 residues. The CDR3 sequence is CASSLLGRGSSHWEQYF. Here the CDR3 DNA reads TGTGCCAGCAGCTTGCTGGGGCGGGGATCGTCTCATTGGGAGCAGTACTTC.

The chain recombines TRBV5-1 with TRBJ2-7; possibly TRBD2 for D (5 bases). V lost 2 bases to trimming and J lost 4 bases, with 13 bases between them. This CDR3 contains 14 residues. The V gene's germline CDR1 is SGHRS and CDR2 YFSETQ. CDR3 loop: CASSFSRGWYEQYF. CDR3 in DNA: TGCGCCAGCAGCTTTAGTCGGGGTTGGTACGAGCAGTACTTC. Full variable domain (rest looked up from reference TRBV5-1 and TRBJ2-7): KAGVTQTPRYLIKTRGQQVTLSCSPISGHRSVSWYQQTPGQGLQFLFEYFSETQRNKGNFPGRFSGRQFSNSRSEMNVSTLELGDSALYLCASSFSRGWYEQYFGPGTRLTVT.

V is TRBV27 and J is TRBJ1-1; D might be TRBD1 (5 bases). This CDR3 spans 11 amino acids. From germline, CDR1 is MNHEY and CDR2 SMNVEV (reference sequence). Trimming shortened V by 8 bases and J by 6 bases, and 10 bases separated the two germline ends. CDR3 DNA sequence: TGTGCCAGCGTAAGGGGCTCTGAAGCTTTCTTT. This sequence encodes CASVRGSEAFF.

This chain joins TRBV9 and TRBJ2-2, with D hard to call. V was shortened by 0 bases and J by 10 bases, with 10 bases between the two germline ends. CDR3 length: 13 amino acids. Germline V lookup: CDR1 SGDLS, CDR2 YYNGEE. The CDR3, as DNA: TGTGCCAGCAGCGTAGACAGTAACGTGGAGCTGTTTTTT. This translates into CASSVDSNVELFF.

The table lists this clonotype with a count of one. This rearrangement joins TRBV29-1 to TRBJ2-2; D gene uncertain. The CDR3 runs to 13 residues. Germline CDR1 and CDR2: SQVTM and ANQGSEA. V was trimmed by 4 bases and J by 1 base, leaving 7 bases between them. The CDR3 protein is CSVVLLNTGELFF. CDR3 DNA: TGCAGCGTTGTTCTCCTGAACACCGGGGAGCTGTTTTTT.

This rearrangement joins TRBV10-3 to TRBJ2-7; 10 bases are a match to TRBD2. With 7 bases clipped from V and 1 base from J, the junction kept 4 bases outside the gene matches. Per germline, CDR1 ENHRY and CDR2 SYGVKD. CDR3 length: 14 amino acids. The CDR3: CAITSGSESYEQYF. The DNA of the CDR3 is TGTGCCATCACTAGCGGGAGCGAGTCCTACGAGCAGTACTTC.

V is TRBV4-2 and J is TRBJ1-5, with D perhaps TRBD1 (5 bases). CDR3 size: 16 residues. Trimming pared 3 bases from V and 0 bases from J, leaving 12 bases between. CDR1 and CDR2 (germline): LGHNA, YNFKEQ. DNA for the CDR3: TGTGCCAGCAGCCAGACCGGGACGGATAGCAATCAGCCCCAGCATTTT. Its translation: CASSQTGTDSNQPQHF.

The genes are TRBV14 and TRBJ1-2; D is ambiguous. Looked up from germline, CDR1 is SGHDN and CDR2 is FVKESK. Deletions cut 4 bases from V and 3 bases from J, with 12 bases between. The CDR3 totals 14 residues. The CDR3 region has the DNA TGTGCCAGCAGCCCCCATGGAATAGACTATGGCTACACCTTC. The encoded protein is CASSPHGIDYGYTF.

This clonotype was counted only a few times. V and J are TRBV6-6 and TRBJ1-1; perhaps TRBD1 as D (5 bases). Trimming pared 5 bases from V and 7 bases from J, leaving 14 bases between. The CDR3 is 13 residues long. CDR1 and CDR2 from the germline V gene are MNHNY and SVGAGI (reference sequence). CDR3 in amino acids: CASSTVQVYEAFF. The CDR3 coding sequence is TGTGCCAGCAGTACGGTACAGGTGTATGAAGCTTTCTTT.

This clonotype has at least ten counts. The V call is TRBV5-1, the J call TRBJ1-1; tentatively, D is TRBD1 (5 bases). V gave up 2 bases and J gave up 4 bases, with 6 bases separating them. Germline loops: CDR1 SGHRS, CDR2 YFSETQ. CDR3 length: 12 residues. This CDR3 reads CASSFQGTEAFF. CDR3 nucleotide sequence: TGCGCCAGCAGCTTCCAGGGCACTGAAGCTTTCTTT.

This clonotype was seen repeatedly, ten times or more. The rearrangement joins TRBV6-1 to TRBJ1-1; D call uncertain. CDR3 size: 12 residues. V was pared by 3 bases and J by 5 bases, with 7 bases between. Looked up from germline, CDR1 is MNHNS and CDR2 is SASEGT. CDR3 sequence: CASSELKTEAFF. Written as DNA, the CDR3 is TGTGCCAGCAGTGAGCTTAAGACTGAAGCTTTCTTT.

This clonotype came up a few times. The rearrangement links TRBV20-1 to TRBJ2-1; TRBD2 matches 7 bases. The CDR3 sequence is 15 residues long. The germline CDR1 and CDR2 sequences are DFQATT and SNEGSKA (reference sequence). V was clipped by 5 bases and J by 0 bases; unmatched bases: 7. As DNA, the CDR3 is TGCAGTGCTCGGGGGGTGTACGACTCCTACAATGAGCAGTTCTTC. It encodes CSARGVYDSYNEQFF.